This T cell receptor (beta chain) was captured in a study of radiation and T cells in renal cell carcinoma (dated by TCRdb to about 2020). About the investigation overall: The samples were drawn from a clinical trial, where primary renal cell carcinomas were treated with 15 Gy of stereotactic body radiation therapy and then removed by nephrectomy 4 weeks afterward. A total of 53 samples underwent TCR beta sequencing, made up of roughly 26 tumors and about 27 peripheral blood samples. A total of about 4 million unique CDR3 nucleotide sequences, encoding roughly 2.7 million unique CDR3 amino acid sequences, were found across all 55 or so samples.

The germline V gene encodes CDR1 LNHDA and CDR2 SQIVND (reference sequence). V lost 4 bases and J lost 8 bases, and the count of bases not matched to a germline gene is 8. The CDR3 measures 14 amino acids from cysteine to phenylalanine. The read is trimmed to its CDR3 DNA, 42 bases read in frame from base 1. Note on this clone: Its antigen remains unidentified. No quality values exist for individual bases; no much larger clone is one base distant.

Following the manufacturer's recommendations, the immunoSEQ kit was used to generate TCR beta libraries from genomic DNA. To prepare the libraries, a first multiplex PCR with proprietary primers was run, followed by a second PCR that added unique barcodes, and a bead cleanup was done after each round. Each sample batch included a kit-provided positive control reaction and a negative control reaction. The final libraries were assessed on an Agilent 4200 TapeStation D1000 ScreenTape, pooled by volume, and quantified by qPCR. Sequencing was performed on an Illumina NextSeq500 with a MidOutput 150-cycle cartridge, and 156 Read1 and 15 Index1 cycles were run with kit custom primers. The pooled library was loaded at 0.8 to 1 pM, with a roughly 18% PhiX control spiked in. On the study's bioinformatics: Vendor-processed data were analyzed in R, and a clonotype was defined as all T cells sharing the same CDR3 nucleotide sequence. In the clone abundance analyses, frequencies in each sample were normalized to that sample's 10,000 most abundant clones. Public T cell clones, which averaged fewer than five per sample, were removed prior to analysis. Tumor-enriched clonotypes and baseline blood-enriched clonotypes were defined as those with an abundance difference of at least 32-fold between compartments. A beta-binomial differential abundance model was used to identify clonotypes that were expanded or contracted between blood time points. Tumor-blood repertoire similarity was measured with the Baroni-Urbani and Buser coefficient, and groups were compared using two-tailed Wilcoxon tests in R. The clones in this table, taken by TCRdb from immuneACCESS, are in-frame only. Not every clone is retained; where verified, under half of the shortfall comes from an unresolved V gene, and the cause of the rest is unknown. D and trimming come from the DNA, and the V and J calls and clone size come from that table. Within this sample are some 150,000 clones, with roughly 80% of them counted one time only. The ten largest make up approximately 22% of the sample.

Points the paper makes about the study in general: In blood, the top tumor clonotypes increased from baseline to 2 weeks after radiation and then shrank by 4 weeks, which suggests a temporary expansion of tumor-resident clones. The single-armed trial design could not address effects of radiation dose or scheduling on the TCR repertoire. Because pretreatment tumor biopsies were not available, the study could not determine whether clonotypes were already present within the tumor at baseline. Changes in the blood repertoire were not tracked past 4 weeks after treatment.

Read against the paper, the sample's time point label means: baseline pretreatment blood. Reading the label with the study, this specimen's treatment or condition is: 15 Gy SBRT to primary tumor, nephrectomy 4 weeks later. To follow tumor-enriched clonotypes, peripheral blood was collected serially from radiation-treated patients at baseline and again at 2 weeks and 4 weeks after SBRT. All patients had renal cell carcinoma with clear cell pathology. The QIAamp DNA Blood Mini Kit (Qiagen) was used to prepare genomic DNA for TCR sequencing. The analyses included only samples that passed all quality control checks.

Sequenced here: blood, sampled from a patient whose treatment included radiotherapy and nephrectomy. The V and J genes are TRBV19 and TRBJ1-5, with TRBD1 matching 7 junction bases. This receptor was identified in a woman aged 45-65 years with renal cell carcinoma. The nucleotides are TGTGCCAGTAGTACCGACAGGGAGTTGAAGCCCCAGCATTTT. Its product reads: CASSTDRELKPQHF.